The rows below give T cell receptor beta chains drawn from one sample of a study of response to subunit inactivated influenza vaccine. TCRdb recomputed calls from the RT-PCR reads with MiXCR, one row per CDR3 protein. In the table there are 500,000 or so distinct CDR3 sequences, more than 15% of which are singletons. Specimen: CD4+ T cells sorted from PBMCs, collected roughly 24 months after vaccination. These receptor sequences come from a man between 45 and 75 years old who received an inactivated influenza vaccine. CDR3s include the opening cysteine and the closing phenylalanine or tryptophan. A D gene is named only where the DNA matches it firmly. Not every row has a clone size; where given, it reads once, few, many or a size class.

>TRBV5-1|TRBD2|TRBJ2-3|NA
TGCGCCAGCAGCCTCACGACTAGCGGGGGGGATACGCAGTATTTT
CASSLTTSGGDTQYF
>TRBV20-1|NA|TRBJ2-7|few
TGCAGTGCTAGAGTCCCCGGGGGCAACTACGAGCAGTACTTC
CSARVPGGNYEQYF
>TRBV4-1|TRBD1|TRBJ1-6|many
TGCGCCAGCAGCCAAGTTGGGACAGGGGGCTATAATTCACCCCTCCACTTT
CASSQVGTGGYNSPLHF
>TRBV6-2/TRBV6-3|NA|TRBJ1-1|NA
TGTGCCAGTACGTTGGACACTGAAGCTTTCTTT
CASTLDTEAFF
>TRBV6-5|NA|TRBJ1-1|few
TGTGCCAGCAGTTACCTCAGACAGTCGTCGGCCACTGAAGCTTTCTTT
CASSYLRQSSATEAFF
>TRBV20-1|NA|TRBJ1-1|NA
TGCAGTGCTACAGAACACACACAGGGCACTGAAGCTTTCTTT
CSATEHTQGTEAFF
>TRBV12-3/TRBV12-4|NA|TRBJ2-6|NA
TGTGCCAGCACCGGGGACTCTTGGGCCAACGTCCTGACTTTC
CASTGDSWANVLTF
>TRBV7-2|NA|TRBJ2-5|NA
TGTGCCAGCAGCCCCGATGTGGGGGCCCAGTACTTC
CASSPDVGAQYF
>TRBV6-2/TRBV6-3|NA|TRBJ2-1|few
TGTGCCAGCAGTGCATTCGATGAGCAGTTCTTC
CASSAFDEQFF
>TRBV20-1|TRBD2|TRBJ2-3|few
TGCAGTGCTAGTCCGAGACTAGCGGGCACAGATACGCAGTATTTT
CSASPRLAGTDTQYF
>TRBV4-3|NA|TRBJ2-2|NA
TGCGCCAGCAGCCAAGTAGCCAGGGAAGTCGGGGAGCTGTTTTTT
CASSQVAREVGELFF
>TRBV12-3/TRBV12-4|NA|TRBJ2-3|NA
TGTGCCAGCAGTTTAAGTGCGGCGGGCTCAGATACGCAGTATTTT
CASSLSAAGSDTQYF
>TRBV5-1|TRBD1|TRBJ2-5|NA
TGCGCCAGCAGGCAGGAACAGGGGGCTCAAGAGACCCAGTACTTC
CASRQEQGAQETQYF
>TRBV10-3|TRBD1|TRBJ2-7|few
TGTGCCACCGGGACAGGGGGCAAGAACGAGCAGTACTTC
CATGTGGKNEQYF
>TRBV28|TRBD1|TRBJ2-3|NA
TGTGCCAGCAGTACCCCGGGACAGACTCCCACAGATACGCAGTATTTT
CASSTPGQTPTDTQYF
>TRBV5-1|TRBD1|TRBJ2-1|NA
TGCGCCAGCAACATAGGGACAGGGGGCTACAATGAGCAGTTCTTC
CASNIGTGGYNEQFF
>TRBV29-1|NA|TRBJ2-7|few
TGCAGCGTACGCCAGGGGACTGACTACGAGCAGTACTTC
CSVRQGTDYEQYF
>TRBV7-9|NA|TRBJ2-2|many
TGTGCCAGCAGTCCCTCACGGGTCGGTGTCACCGGGGAGCTGTTTTTT
CASSPSRVGVTGELFF
>TRBV7-9|TRBD2|TRBJ2-3|NA
TGTGCCAGCAGCTTCGCGGGGGTAACAGATACGCAGTATTTT
CASSFAGVTDTQYF
>TRBV2|TRBD1|TRBJ2-1|NA
TGTGCCAGCAGTCCGGGACAGGTGCACCCCTACAATGAGCAGTTCTTC
CASSPGQVHPYNEQFF
>TRBV20-1|TRBD2|TRBJ2-1|NA
TGCAGTGCTAGAGATCTTTACCTTGCTCTGGCGGGAGTAGACAATGAGCAGTTCTTC
CSARDLYLALAGVDNEQFF
>TRBV7-2|NA|TRBJ1-1|NA
TGTGCCAGCAGCTTATCACTAACGTGGGACACTCGGAGGGCTGAAGCTTTCTTT
CASSLSLTWDTRRAEAFF
>TRBV2|NA|TRBJ2-2|few
TGTGCCAGCGGACCGAGGACTCGGCGAGCCGGGGAGCTGTTTTTT
CASGPRTRRAGELFF
>TRBV12-3/TRBV12-4|TRBD1|TRBJ1-5|NA
TGTGCCAGCAGTTCCGGGACAGGTTATCAGCCCCAGCATTTT
CASSSGTGYQPQHF
>TRBV3-1|NA|TRBJ2-1|NA
TGTGCCAGCAGCCAAGAAGGAGGGCCTTCCTACAATGAGCAGTTCTTC
CASSQEGGPSYNEQFF
>TRBV7-7|TRBD1|TRBJ2-7|NA
TGTGCCAGCAGCTTAGCTGGAAGCAGGGGGCCCCTCGAGCAGTACTTC
CASSLAGSRGPLEQYF
>TRBV5-1|TRBD2|TRBJ2-3|many
TGCGCCAGCAGCTTAGGAGGGCTAGCGGCAGATACGCAGTATTTT
CASSLGGLAADTQYF
>TRBV7-9|NA|TRBJ2-3|NA
TGTGCCAGCAGCCCGGTCTCGAGGGATTTTAGCACAGATACGCAGTATTTT
CASSPVSRDFSTDTQYF
>TRBV20-1|NA|TRBJ2-1|NA
TGCAGTGCTAGGGGGAGCCCCCCCGACAATGAGCAGTTCTTC
CSARGSPPDNEQFF
>TRBV30|NA|TRBJ1-1|NA
TGTGCCTGGAGTGACCCGCGACAGGTTACTTATGAAGCTTTCTTT
CAWSDPRQVTYEAFF
>TRBV20-1|TRBD1|TRBJ1-2|many
TGCAGTGCTAGAGTGGTAGACAGGGGATATGGCTACACCTTC
CSARVVDRGYGYTF
>TRBV4-2|TRBD2|TRBJ2-5|NA
TGTGCCAGCAGCCAAGGGACTAGCGGGGGGGCAGGGGGTGAGACCCAGTACTTC
CASSQGTSGGAGGETQYF